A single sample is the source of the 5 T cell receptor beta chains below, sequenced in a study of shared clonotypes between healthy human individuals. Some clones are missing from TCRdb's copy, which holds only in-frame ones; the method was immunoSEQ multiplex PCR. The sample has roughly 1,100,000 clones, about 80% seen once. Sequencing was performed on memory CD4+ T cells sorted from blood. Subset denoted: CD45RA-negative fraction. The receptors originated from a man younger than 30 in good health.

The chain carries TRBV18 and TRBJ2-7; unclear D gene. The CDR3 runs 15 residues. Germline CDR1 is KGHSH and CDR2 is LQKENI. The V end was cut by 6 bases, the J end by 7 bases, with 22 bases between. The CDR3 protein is CASSAAVAAVGEQYF. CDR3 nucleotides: TGTGCCAGCTCCGCCGCCGTGGCTGCGGTGGGTGAGCAGTACTTC.

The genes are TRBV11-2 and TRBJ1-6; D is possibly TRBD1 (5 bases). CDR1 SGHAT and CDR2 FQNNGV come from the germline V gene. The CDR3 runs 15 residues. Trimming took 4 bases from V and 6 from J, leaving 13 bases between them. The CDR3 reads CASSSGGTGNSPLHF. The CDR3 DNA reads TGTGCCAGCAGCTCCGGGGGTACGGGTAATTCACCCCTCCACTTT.

The CDR3 loop reads CSVPDRSTEAFF. In nucleotides, the CDR3 is TGCAGCGTTCCGGACAGGAGCACTGAAGCTTTCTTT. This sequence joins TRBV29-1 and TRBJ1-1; 7 bases fit TRBD1. This CDR3 comprises 12 residues. Germline CDR1 and CDR2: SQVTM and ANQGSEA. The trim removed 5 bases at V and 4 bases at J, leaving 4 bases unmatched.

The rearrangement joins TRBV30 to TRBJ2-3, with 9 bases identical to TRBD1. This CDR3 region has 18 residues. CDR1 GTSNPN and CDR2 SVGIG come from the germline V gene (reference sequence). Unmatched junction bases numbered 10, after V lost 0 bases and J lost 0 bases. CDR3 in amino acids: CAWSVMGRGTGSTDTQYF. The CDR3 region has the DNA TGTGCCTGGAGTGTAATGGGTCGTGGGACAGGGAGCACAGATACGCAGTATTTT.

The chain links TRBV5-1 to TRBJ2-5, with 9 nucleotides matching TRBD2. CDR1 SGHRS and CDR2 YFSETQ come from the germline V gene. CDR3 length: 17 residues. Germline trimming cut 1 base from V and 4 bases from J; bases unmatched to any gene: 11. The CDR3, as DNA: TGCGCCAGCAGCTTGACTTTTTCGCGGGGGGGCGCAGAGACCCAGTACTTC. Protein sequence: CASSLTFSRGGAETQYF.